This entry features one T cell receptor beta chain sequence. Its antigen is not known. These data come from a study of T cell repertoires in cytomegalovirus infection. Whole-study context: It was recently identified HLA-C-restricted and well-studied HLA-B-restricted CMV epitopes that the study used. CMV infection together with matching HLA type was indicated by public TCR beta signatures. Study conclusions and caveats: HLA-C-restricted TCR beta clonotypes specific for CMV led the ex vivo response.

TCRdb re-derived calls from the reads in MiXCR, one entry per CDR3 protein. Among about 51,000 distinct CDR3 sequences, more than 15% were seen once, and the ten largest hold 26%. Germline V gene data show CDR1 as DFQATT and CDR2 as SNEGSKA (reference sequence). The CDR3 has 14 residues. V lost 0 bases and J 4 bases, leaving 12 bases between the germline ends. The TCR was taken from a human donor in good health (CMV status not recorded). Some clones in this sample may be carry-over from other donors' samples. The specimen comprised CD8+ T cells from cultured PBMCs, sampled from culture after CMV antigen stimulation. The gene calls are TRBV20-1 and TRBJ2-5; D remains ambiguous. The CDR3 protein is CSARDVRGIETQYF. The DNA of the CDR3 is TGCAGTGCTAGAGATGTTCGAGGTATAGAGACCCAGTACTTC.